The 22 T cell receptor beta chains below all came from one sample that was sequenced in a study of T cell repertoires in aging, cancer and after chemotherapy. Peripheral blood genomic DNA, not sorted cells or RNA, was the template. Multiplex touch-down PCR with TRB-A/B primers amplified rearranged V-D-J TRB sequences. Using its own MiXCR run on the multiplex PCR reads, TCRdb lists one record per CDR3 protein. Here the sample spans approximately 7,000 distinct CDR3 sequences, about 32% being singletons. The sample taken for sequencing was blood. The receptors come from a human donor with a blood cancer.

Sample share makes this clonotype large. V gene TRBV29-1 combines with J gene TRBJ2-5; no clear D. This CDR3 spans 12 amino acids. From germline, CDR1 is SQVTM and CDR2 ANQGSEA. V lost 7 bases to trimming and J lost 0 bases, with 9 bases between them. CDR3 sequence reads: CSASAYQETQYF. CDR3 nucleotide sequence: TGCAGCGCCTCCGCATACCAAGAGACCCAGTACTTC.

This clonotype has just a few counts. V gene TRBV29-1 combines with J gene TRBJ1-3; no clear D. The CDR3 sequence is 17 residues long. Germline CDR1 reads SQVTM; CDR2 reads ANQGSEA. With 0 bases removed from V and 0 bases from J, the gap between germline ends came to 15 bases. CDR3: CSVEDDQAYSSGNTIYF. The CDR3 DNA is TGCAGCGTTGAAGATGACCAGGCCTATAGCTCTGGAAACACCATATATTTT. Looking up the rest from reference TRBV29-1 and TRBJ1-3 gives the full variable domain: SAVISQKPSRDICQRGTSLTIQCQVDSQVTMMFWYRQQPGQSLTLIATANQGSEATYESGFVIDKFPISRPNLTFSTLTVSNMSPEDSSIYLCSVEDDQAYSSGNTIYFGEGSWLTVV.

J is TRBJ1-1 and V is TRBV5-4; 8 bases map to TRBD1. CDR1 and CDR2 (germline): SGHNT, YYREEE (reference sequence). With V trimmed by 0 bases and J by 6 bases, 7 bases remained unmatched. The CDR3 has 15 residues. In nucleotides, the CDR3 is TGTGCCAGCAGCTTGGGGGCAGGGGGCCCGGCTGAAGCTTTCTTT. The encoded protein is CASSLGAGGPAEAFF.

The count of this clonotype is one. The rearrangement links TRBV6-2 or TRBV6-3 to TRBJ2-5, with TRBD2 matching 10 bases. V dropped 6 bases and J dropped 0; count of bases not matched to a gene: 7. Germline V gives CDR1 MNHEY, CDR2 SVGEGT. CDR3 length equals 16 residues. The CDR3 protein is CASRRGLAGDQETQYF. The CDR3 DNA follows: TGTGCCAGCAGGAGAGGCCTAGCGGGGGACCAAGAGACCCAGTACTTC.

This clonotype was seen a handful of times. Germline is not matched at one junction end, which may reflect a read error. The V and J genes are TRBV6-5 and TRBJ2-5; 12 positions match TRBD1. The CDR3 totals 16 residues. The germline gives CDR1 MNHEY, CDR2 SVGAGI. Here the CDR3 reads CASSEGTGGFGETQYF. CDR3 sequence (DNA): TGCGCCAGCAGTGAGGGGACAGGGGGCTTTGGGGAGACCCAGTACTTC.

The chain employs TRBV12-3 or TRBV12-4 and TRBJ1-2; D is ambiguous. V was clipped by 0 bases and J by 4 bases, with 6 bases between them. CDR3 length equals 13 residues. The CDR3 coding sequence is TGTGCCAGCAGTTTAGCACAGATCTATGGCTACACCTTC. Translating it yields CASSLAQIYGYTF.

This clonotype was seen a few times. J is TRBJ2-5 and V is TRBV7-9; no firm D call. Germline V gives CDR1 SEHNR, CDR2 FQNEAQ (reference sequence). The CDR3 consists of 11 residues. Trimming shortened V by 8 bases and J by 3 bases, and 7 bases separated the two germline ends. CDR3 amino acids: CASVAEETQYF. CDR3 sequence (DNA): TGTGCCAGCGTCGCGGAAGAGACCCAGTACTTC. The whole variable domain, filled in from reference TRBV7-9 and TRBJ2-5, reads DTGVSQNPRHKITKRGQNVTFRCDPISEHNRLYWYRQTLGQGPEFLTYFQNEAQLEKSRLLSDRFSAERPKGSFSTLEIQRTEQGDSAMYLCASVAEETQYFGPGTRLLVL.

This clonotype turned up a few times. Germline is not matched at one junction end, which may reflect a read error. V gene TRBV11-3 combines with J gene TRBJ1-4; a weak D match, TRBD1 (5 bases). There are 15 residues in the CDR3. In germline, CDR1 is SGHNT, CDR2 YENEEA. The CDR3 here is CARSLDKGLDEKLFF. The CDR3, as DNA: TGTGCCAGAAGCTTGGACAAGGGTTTGGATGAAAAACTGTTTTTT.

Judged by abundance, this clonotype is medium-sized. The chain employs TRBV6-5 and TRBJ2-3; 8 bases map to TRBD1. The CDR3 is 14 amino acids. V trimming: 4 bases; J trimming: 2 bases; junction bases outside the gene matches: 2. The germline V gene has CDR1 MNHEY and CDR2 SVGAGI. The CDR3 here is CASSWDRNTDTQYF. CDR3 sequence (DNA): TGTGCCAGCAGTTGGGACAGGAACACAGATACGCAGTATTTT.

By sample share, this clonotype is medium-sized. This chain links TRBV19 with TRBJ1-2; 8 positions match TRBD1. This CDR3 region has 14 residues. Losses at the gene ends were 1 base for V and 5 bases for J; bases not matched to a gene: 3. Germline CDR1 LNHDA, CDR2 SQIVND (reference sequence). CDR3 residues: CASSIGQGSYGYTF. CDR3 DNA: TGTGCCAGTAGTATAGGACAGGGGAGTTATGGCTACACCTTC.

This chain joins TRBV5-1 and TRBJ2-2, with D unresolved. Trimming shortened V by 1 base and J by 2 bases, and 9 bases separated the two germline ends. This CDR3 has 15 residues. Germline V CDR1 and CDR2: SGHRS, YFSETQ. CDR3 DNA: TGCGCCAGCAGCTTGTTAGAGGAAAACACCGGGGAGCTGTTTTTT. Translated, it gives CASSLLEENTGELFF.

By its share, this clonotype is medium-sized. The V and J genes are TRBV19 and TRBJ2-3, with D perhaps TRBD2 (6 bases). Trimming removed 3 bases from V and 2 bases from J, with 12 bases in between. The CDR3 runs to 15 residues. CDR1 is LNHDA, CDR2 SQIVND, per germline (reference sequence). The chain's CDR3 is CASSIYGRNTDTQYF. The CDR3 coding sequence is TGTGCCAGTAGTATCTACGGGAGAAACACAGATACGCAGTATTTT.

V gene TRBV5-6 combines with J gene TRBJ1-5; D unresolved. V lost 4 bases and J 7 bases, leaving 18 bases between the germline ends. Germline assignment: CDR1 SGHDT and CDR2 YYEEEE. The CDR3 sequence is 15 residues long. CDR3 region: CASSLRHLGQQPQHF. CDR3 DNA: TGTGCCAGCAGCCTACGACATCTCGGCCAACAGCCCCAGCATTTT.

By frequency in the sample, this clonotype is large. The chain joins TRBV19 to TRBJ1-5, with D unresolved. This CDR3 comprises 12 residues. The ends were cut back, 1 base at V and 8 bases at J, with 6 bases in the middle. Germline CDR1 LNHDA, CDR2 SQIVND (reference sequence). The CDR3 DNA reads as TGTGCCAGTAGTATAGCCGAAGAGCCCCAGCATTTT. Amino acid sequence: CASSIAEEPQHF.

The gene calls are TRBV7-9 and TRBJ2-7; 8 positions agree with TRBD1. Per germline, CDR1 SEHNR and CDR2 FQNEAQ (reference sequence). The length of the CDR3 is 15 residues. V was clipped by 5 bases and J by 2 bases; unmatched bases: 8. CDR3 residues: CASSPRTGMTYEQYF. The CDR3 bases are TGTGCCAGCAGCCCGAGGACAGGGATGACCTACGAGCAGTACTTC.

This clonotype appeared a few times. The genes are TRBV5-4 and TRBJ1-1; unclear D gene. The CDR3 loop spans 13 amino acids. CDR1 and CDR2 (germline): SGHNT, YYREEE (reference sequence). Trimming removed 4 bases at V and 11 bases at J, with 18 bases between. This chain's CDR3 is CASSKRSLNKAFF. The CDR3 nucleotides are TGTGCCAGCAGCAAAAGGTCCCTCAATAAGGCTTTCTTT.

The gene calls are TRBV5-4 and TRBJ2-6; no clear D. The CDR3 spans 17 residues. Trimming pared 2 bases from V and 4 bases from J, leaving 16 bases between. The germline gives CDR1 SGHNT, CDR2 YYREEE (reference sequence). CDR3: CASSLKQQVFGANVLTF. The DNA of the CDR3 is TGTGCCAGCAGCTTAAAACAGCAGGTTTTCGGGGCCAACGTCCTGACTTTC.

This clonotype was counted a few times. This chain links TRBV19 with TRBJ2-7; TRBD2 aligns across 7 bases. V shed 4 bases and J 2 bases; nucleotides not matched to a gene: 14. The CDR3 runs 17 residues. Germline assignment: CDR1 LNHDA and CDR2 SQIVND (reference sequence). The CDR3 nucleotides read TGTGCCAGTAGTACGGGGGGTCCCATCGCACGAGCCTACGAGCAGTACTTC. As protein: CASSTGGPIARAYEQYF.

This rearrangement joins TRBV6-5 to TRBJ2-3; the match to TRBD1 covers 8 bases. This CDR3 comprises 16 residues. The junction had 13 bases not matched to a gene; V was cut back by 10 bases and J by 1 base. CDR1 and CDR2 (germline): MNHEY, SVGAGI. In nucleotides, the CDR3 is TGTGCCACGGACAGGGTCGGAGGTGTGGGCACAGATACGCAGTATTTT. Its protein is CATDRVGGVGTDTQYF.

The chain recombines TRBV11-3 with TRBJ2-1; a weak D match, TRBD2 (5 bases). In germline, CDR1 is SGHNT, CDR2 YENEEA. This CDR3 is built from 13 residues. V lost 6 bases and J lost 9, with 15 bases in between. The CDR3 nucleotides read TGTGCCAGCAGTCAGGCCGGAGGCTCTGAGCAGTTCTTC. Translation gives CASSQAGGSEQFF.

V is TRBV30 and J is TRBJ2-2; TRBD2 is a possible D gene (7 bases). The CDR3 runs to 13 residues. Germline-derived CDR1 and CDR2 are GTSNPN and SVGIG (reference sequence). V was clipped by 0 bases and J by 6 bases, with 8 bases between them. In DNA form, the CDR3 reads TGTGCCTGGAGTGTAGGGGGGGCCGGGGAGCTGTTTTTT. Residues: CAWSVGGAGELFF. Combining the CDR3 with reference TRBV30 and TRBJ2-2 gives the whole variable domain SQTIHQWPATLVQPVGSPLSLECTVEGTSNPNLYWYRQAAGRGLQLLFYSVGIGQISSEVPQNLSASRPQDRQFILSSKKLLLSDSGFYLCAWSVGGAGELFFGEGSRLTVL.

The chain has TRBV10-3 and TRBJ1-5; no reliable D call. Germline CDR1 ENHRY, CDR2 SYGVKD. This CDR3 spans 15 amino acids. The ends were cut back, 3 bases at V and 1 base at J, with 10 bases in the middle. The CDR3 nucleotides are TGTGCCATCAGTGACGAGGGAGCAAGCAATCAGCCCCAGCATTTT. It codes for CAISDEGASNQPQHF.